Listed below are T cell receptor beta chains from one sample, sequenced in a study of blood T cell repertoires in COVID-19. Profiled with immunoSEQ multiplex PCR; TCRdb holds only in-frame clones, not every one. Among 65,000 to 85,000 clones listed, around 83% were seen once. What was sequenced was peripheral blood. The receptors shown here come from a man between 45 and 60 years old with active COVID-19. Each CDR3 is given with its conserved first and last residue. A D gene is named only where the DNA matches it firmly. Only part of the rows carry a size: once, few, many, or a class if the clone is expanded.

TRBV3-1/TRBV3-2	TRBD2	.	TRBJ2-5	CASSQDLGLAGARETQYF	TGTGCCAGCAGCCAAGATCTGGGACTAGCGGGGGCACGAGAGACCCAGTACTTC
TRBV2	TRBD2	.	TRBJ2-3	CASSHRLAGGVDTQYF	TGTGCCAGCAGTCACCGACTAGCGGGGGGGGTTGATACGCAGTATTTT
TRBV11-3	.	.	TRBJ2-1	CASSAQGGEQFF	TGTGCCAGCAGCGCCCAGGGCGGTGAGCAGTTCTTC
TRBV29-1	.	.	TRBJ1-3	CSVLQVAGNTIYF	TGCAGCGTCTTGCAGGTAGCTGGAAACACCATATATTTT
TRBV28	.	.	TRBJ2-3	CASSPTWTDDTDTQYF	TGTGCCAGCAGTCCCACCTGGACAGATGACACAGATACGCAGTATTTT
TRBV23-1	TRBD1	.	TRBJ2-4	CASKTHPLTRMQNRDRGDIQYF	TGCGCCAGCAAAACCCACCCTCTGACCCGGATGCAAAACCGGGACAGGGGAGACATTCAGTACTTC
TRBV27	.	few	TRBJ1-2	CASSRGVRYGYTF	TGTGCCAGCAGTCGGGGGGTGAGGTATGGCTACACCTTC
TRBV14	.	.	TRBJ2-6	CASSQVQGGANVLTF	TGTGCCAGCAGCCAAGTGCAGGGTGGGGCCAACGTCCTGACTTTC
TRBV4-2	TRBD2	.	TRBJ2-2	CASSQDGTSGGGELFF	TGTGCCAGCAGCCAAGATGGGACTAGCGGAGGCGGGGAGCTGTTTTTT
TRBV7-2	TRBD1	.	TRBJ2-7	CASRPTGTDYEQYF	TGTGCCAGCAGACCAACCGGGACAGACTACGAGCAGTACTTC
TRBV5-6	TRBD2	.	TRBJ2-7	CASSPWTSKGEQYF	TGTGCCAGCAGCCCCTGGACTAGCAAAGGGGAGCAGTACTTC
TRBV3-1/TRBV3-2	.	.	TRBJ1-1	CASSPGLNRRSAFF	TGTGCCAGCAGCCCCGGACTCAATCGTCGGAGTGCTTTCTTT
TRBV7-2	TRBD1	.	TRBJ1-1	CASSWTGTENTEAFF	TGTGCCAGCAGCTGGACCGGGACAGAGAACACTGAAGCTTTCTTT
TRBV12-3/TRBV12-4	.	.	TRBJ1-1	CASSFAGFTEAFF	TGTGCCAGCAGTTTTGCAGGGTTCACTGAAGCTTTCTTT
TRBV15	.	.	TRBJ1-1	CATSRDRALNTEAFF	TGTGCCACCAGCAGAGACAGGGCTCTGAACACTGAAGCTTTCTTT
TRBV7-9	.	.	TRBJ1-2	CASSLGGEDGYTF	TGTGCCAGCAGCTTGGGAGGGGAGGATGGCTACACCTTC
TRBV11-2	TRBD2	.	TRBJ2-7	CASSSSGILSYEQYF	TGTGCCAGCAGCTCCAGCGGGATACTCTCCTACGAGCAGTACTTC
TRBV5-1	TRBD1	.	TRBJ2-7	CASSWDGRGPNEQYF	TGCGCCAGCAGCTGGGATGGCAGGGGGCCCAACGAGCAGTACTTC
TRBV6-5	.	.	TRBJ1-1	CASTSSRYTEAFF	TGTGCCAGCACTTCCTCCCGGTACACTGAAGCTTTCTTT
TRBV10-1	TRBD1	few	TRBJ2-1	CASSGTGNEQFF	TGCGCCAGCAGTGGGACAGGAAATGAGCAGTTCTTC
TRBV30	TRBD1	.	TRBJ2-7	CAWRDRGSSYEQYF	TGTGCCTGGAGGGACAGGGGCAGCTCCTACGAGCAGTACTTC
TRBV27	.	once	TRBJ2-5	CASSLSYRDEETQYF	TGTGCCAGCAGTCTATCCTACAGGGATGAAGAGACCCAGTACTTC
TRBV20-1	.	once	TRBJ2-1	CSASARVDEQFF	TGCAGTGCTAGTGCCCGGGTCGATGAGCAGTTCTTC
TRBV9	TRBD2	.	TRBJ2-1	CASSVNPSGIGGQFF	TGTGCCAGCAGCGTTAACCCTAGCGGGATTGGGGGGCAGTTCTTC
TRBV11-2	TRBD1	.	TRBJ2-5	CASRGQLGETQYF	TGTGCCAGCAGGGGACAGTTGGGAGAGACCCAGTACTTC
TRBV5-6	TRBD1	.	TRBJ1-1	CASRLTGTTLTYTEAFF	TGTGCCAGCAGGTTGACAGGGACGACTCTGACGTACACTGAAGCTTTCTTT
TRBV5-5	.	.	TRBJ2-3	CASSRSPGAGDTQYF	TGTGCCAGCAGCCGTTCGCCCGGAGCTGGAGATACGCAGTATTTT
TRBV30	TRBD2	once	TRBJ2-3	CAWGTPAGNTDTQYF	TGTGCCTGGGGGACCCCAGCGGGGAACACAGATACGCAGTATTTT
TRBV4-3	TRBD2	.	TRBJ2-1	CASSLGTSATMGHEQFF	TGCGCCAGCAGCCTCGGGACTAGCGCCACAATGGGGCATGAGCAGTTCTTC
TRBV18	TRBD2	.	TRBJ2-1	CASSSSGGTSGIGQFF	TGTGCCAGCTCATCATCCGGCGGGACTAGCGGGATAGGGCAGTTCTTC
TRBV6-2/TRBV6-3	.	few	TRBJ2-5	CASSLNFQGNVQETQYF	TGTGCCAGCAGCCTAAATTTCCAGGGGAATGTCCAAGAGACCCAGTACTTC
TRBV2	.	.	TRBJ1-2	CASSPRGGYTF	TGTGCCAGCAGTCCGAGGGGGGGCTACACCTTC
TRBV14	.	.	TRBJ1-5	CASSLNNQPQHF	TGTGCCAGCAGCCTAAACAATCAGCCCCAGCATTTT
TRBV9	TRBD2	once	TRBJ2-3	CASSVGPGREGRSDTQYF	TGTGCCAGCAGCGTAGGGCCTGGGCGGGAGGGCCGTTCAGATACGCAGTATTTT
TRBV5-1	TRBD1	.	TRBJ2-7	CASRGSGTGSYEQYF	TGCGCCAGCAGAGGTTCCGGGACAGGGTCCTACGAGCAGTACTTC
TRBV7-9	TRBD1	.	TRBJ2-1	CASRYRGSSYNEQFF	TGTGCCAGCAGGTACAGGGGGAGCTCCTACAATGAGCAGTTCTTC
TRBV18	.	.	TRBJ2-7	CASSPERLDSTSYEQYF	TGTGCCAGCTCACCAGAGCGGCTCGACTCCACCTCCTACGAGCAGTACTTC
TRBV3-1/TRBV3-2	.	.	TRBJ1-1	CASSRAGAEAFF	TGTGCCAGCAGCCGAGCGGGGGCTGAAGCTTTCTTT
TRBV7-2	.	.	TRBJ2-2	CASTNPSRSGELFF	TGTGCCAGCACGAATCCTAGCAGGTCCGGGGAGCTGTTTTTT
TRBV24-1	.	.	TRBJ2-1	CATSDWRVFLSSYNEQFF	TGTGCCACCAGTGATTGGCGGGTCTTTCTATCATCATACAATGAGCAGTTCTTC